Presented here are 16 T cell receptor beta chains from one specimen sequenced in a study of vaccination effects on CD4 cells after COVID-19. ViraFEST assay sequencing came after antigen-specific CD4+ T cells were expanded with viral peptide pools. Following an approximately 9-day culture, CD4+ T cells were purified. The study found no prior SARS-CoV-2 infection in the vaccine recipients, who tested negative for nucleocapsid antibodies. Only in-frame clones appear in the TCRdb table, and some are missing; sequencing was by immunoSEQ multiplex PCR. The table has around 71,000 clones, around 76% seen once. The antigens these receptors bind are not known. The material sequenced was CD4+ T cells from PBMCs cultured with HCoV-OC43 spike peptides, taken before COVID-19 vaccination. The subset was: HCoV-OC43 spike overlapping peptide pool stimulation. These receptor sequences come from a human donor who received a COVID-19 vaccine.

A single count supports this clone. This chain joins TRBV6-5 and TRBJ2-6; D is uncertain. Deletions cut 3 bases from V and 0 bases from J, with 6 bases between. This CDR3 is built from 15 residues. The V gene's germline CDR1 is MNHEY and CDR2 SVGAGI. In DNA form, the CDR3 reads TGTGCCAGCAGTTATTGGCGCTCTGGGGCCAACGTCCTGACTTTC. Translation gives CASSYWRSGANVLTF.

The chain recombines TRBV6-5 with TRBJ1-5; D unclear. In germline, CDR1 is MNHEY, CDR2 SVGAGI. The germline V and J ends were trimmed by 6 bases and 0 bases, with 3 bases remaining between them. The CDR3 covers 12 residues. CDR3 DNA sequence: TGTGCCAGCAGACGTAGCAATCAGCCCCAGCATTTT. It encodes CASRRSNQPQHF.

This rearrangement joins TRBV7-9 to TRBJ1-6; weak D call: TRBD1 (6 bases). CDR1 is SEHNR, CDR2 FQNEAQ, per germline (reference sequence). The CDR3 loop spans 14 amino acids. Trimming left V 5 bases short and J 10 bases short, with 15 bases between. CDR3 sequence (DNA): TGTGCCAGCAGCCAGGCGGGGGGGCAATCACCCCTCCACTTT. Protein: CASSQAGGQSPLHF. The variable domain in full, with the rest retrieved from reference TRBV7-9 and TRBJ1-6, is DTGVSQNPRHKITKRGQNVTFRCDPISEHNRLYWYRQTLGQGPEFLTYFQNEAQLEKSRLLSDRFSAERPKGSFSTLEIQRTEQGDSAMYLCASSQAGGQSPLHFGNGTRLTVT.

The chain links TRBV11-1 to TRBJ2-5, with 10 bases that match TRBD1. V lost 5 bases to trimming and J lost 5 bases; unmatched junction nucleotides: 8. This CDR3 contains 15 residues. Germline CDR1 reads SGHAT; CDR2 reads FQDESV (reference sequence). The CDR3 bases are TGTGCCAGCAGCGACCGACAGGGGGCCCGGGAGACCCAGTACTTC. Amino acids: CASSDRQGARETQYF.

CDR3 nucleotides: TGTGCCAGCAGCTTAGCGCGGCAGGGAGGGGAGACCCAGTACTTC. Its protein product is CASSLARQGGETQYF. The chain carries TRBV7-9 and TRBJ2-5; TRBD2 agrees at 7 bases. The germline gives CDR1 SEHNR, CDR2 FQNEAQ (reference sequence). The CDR3 sequence is 15 residues long. Trimming cost V 0 bases and J 5 bases; bases outside gene matches: 6.

The chain is built from TRBV30 and TRBJ1-5; D unclear. V was clipped by 1 base and J by 3 bases, with 10 bases between them. Germline CDR1 and CDR2: GTSNPN and SVGIG (reference sequence). This CDR3 has 14 amino acids. CDR3 sequence: CAWSGQLTNQPQHF. DNA of the CDR3: TGTGCCTGGAGTGGTCAGCTGACCAATCAGCCCCAGCATTTT.

The chain combines TRBV5-8 with TRBJ2-7, with D possibly matching TRBD1 (5 bases). The CDR3 has 13 amino acids. Trimming left V 4 bases short and J 4 bases short, with 12 bases between. Germline CDR1 and CDR2: SGHTS and YDEGEE. CDR3 nucleotides: TGTGCCAGCAGCCCGAGACAGTATTACGAGCAGTACGTC. Protein sequence: CASSPRQYYEQYV.

This clone was recorded a few times. The CDR3 nucleotides are TGTGCCAGCAGATTAAGCGGGGGGGCCCCCGGGGAGCTGTTTTTT. Its protein product is CASRLSGGAPGELFF. V usage is TRBV28 and J usage is TRBJ2-2; TRBD2 matches at 10 bases. Germline trimming cut 6 bases from V and 6 bases from J; bases unmatched to any gene: 7. The CDR3 is 15 residues long. Germline-derived CDR1 and CDR2 are MDHEN and SYDVKM.

This chain uses TRBV11-2 with TRBJ1-1, with a tentative D call TRBD1 (6 bases). The CDR3 contains 15 residues. Germline CDR1 and CDR2: SGHAT and FQNNGV. The V gene lost 5 bases and the J gene lost 5 bases, with 18 bases spanning the gap. Here the CDR3 DNA reads TGTGCCAGCAGCCCGAGACAGGTCCCGAGGACTGAAGCTTTCTTT. Protein: CASSPRQVPRTEAFF.

This chain uses TRBV6-5 with TRBJ1-2; 11 bases map to TRBD1. CDR3 length equals 14 residues. Trimming cost V 6 bases and J 3 bases; bases outside gene matches: 3. Germline loops: CDR1 MNHEY, CDR2 SVGAGI. The CDR3 DNA is TGTGCCAGCAGGTGGACAGGGGGCGACTATGGCTACACCTTC. Its protein product is CASRWTGGDYGYTF.

The chain employs TRBV5-1 and TRBJ2-4, with D possibly being TRBD1 (6 bases). There are 21 residues in the CDR3. Trimming shortened V by 1 base and J by 0 bases, and 26 bases separated the two germline ends. Germline CDR1 and CDR2: SGHRS and YFSETQ. CDR3 loop: CASSLRSEVMGTPLAKNIQYF. CDR3 in DNA: TGCGCCAGCAGCTTGCGGTCGGAGGTGATGGGGACACCACTAGCCAAAAACATTCAGTACTTC.

The V and J genes are TRBV2 and TRBJ2-3; 13 nucleotides match TRBD2. The CDR3 is 16 residues long. Germline lookup yields CDR1 SNHLY and CDR2 FYNNEI. The V segment lost 4 bases and the J segment 3 bases; nucleotides outside the gene matches: 4. CDR3 sequence: CASSGGLAGTTDTQYF. The CDR3 nucleotides read TGTGCCAGCAGTGGGGGACTAGCGGGGACAACAGATACGCAGTATTTT. Full variable domain (remainder filled in from reference TRBV2 and TRBJ2-3): EPEVTQTPSHQVTQMGQEVILRCVPISNHLYFYWYRQILGQKVEFLVSFYNNEISEKSEIFDDQFSVERPDGSNFTLKIRSTKLEDSAMYFCASSGGLAGTTDTQYFGPGTRLTVL.

This clone was observed a few times. V gene TRBV28 combines with J gene TRBJ1-2; 7 positions match TRBD1. The length of the CDR3 is 13 residues. The J segment lost 5 bases and the V segment lost 1 base, leaving 1 base of the junction unmatched. Germline CDR1 MDHEN, CDR2 SYDVKM. CDR3 region: CASSLSGGYGYTF. CDR3 sequence (DNA): TGTGCCAGCAGTTTATCAGGGGGTTATGGCTACACCTTC.

This clone was seen more than once but under ten times. The gene calls are TRBV5-5 and TRBJ2-7; tentatively, D is TRBD1 (6 bases). V was shortened by 4 bases and J by 7 bases, with 12 bases between the two germline ends. The CDR3 totals 12 residues. Germline CDR1 SGHKS, CDR2 YYEKEE (reference sequence). For the CDR3, the DNA is TGTGCCAGCAGCCTAACAGGGCGTGAGCAGTACGTC. Amino acids: CASSLTGREQYV.

This chain links TRBV6-5 with TRBJ1-1; D may be TRBD1 (6 bases). Germline-derived CDR1 and CDR2 are MNHEY and SVGAGI. The CDR3 length is 15 residues. V was pared by 4 bases and J by 1 base, with 13 bases between. For the CDR3, the DNA is TGTGCCAGCAGTTTTCGGACAGAACGGAACACTGAAGCTTTCTTT. Amino acid sequence: CASSFRTERNTEAFF.

This clone showed up just a few times. V gene TRBV10-3 combines with J gene TRBJ1-3; D uncertain. Germline V gene data show CDR1 as ENHRY and CDR2 as SYGVKD. Between the trimmed V and J ends, which lost 8 bases and 3 bases, there was a span of 11 bases. This CDR3 is 13 amino acids long. This CDR3 is CAISNPLGNTIYF. Written as DNA, the CDR3 is TGTGCCATCTCAAACCCCCTTGGAAACACCATATATTTT.